This TCR beta chain was identified during a study of cytomegalovirus exposure and HLA in healthy donors. On this clone: Its target is not known.

The CDR3 has 13 amino acids. V lost 5 bases and J lost 5, with 13 bases in between. CDR1 is SGHDT and CDR2 is YYEEEE in the germline V gene. Study results and limitations: Data from an earlier analysis indicated that most TCR beta V segments were productive either about 87% or about 30% of the time. In a later analysis, HLA-associated TCR beta chains were more clonally expanded than equally common others. Prediction of most subjects' HLA-A and HLA-B alleles by TCR beta sequences was reportedly accurate.

PCR primers comprised 60 Vbeta and 13 Jbeta primers. TCRdb keeps only in-frame clones here, not all; method: immunoSEQ multiplex PCR. Listed are more than 140,000 clones; 2% to 2.5% falls within the top ten. The chain employs TRBV5-6 and TRBJ1-1, with TRBD1 as a possible D gene (5 bases). The source of this sequence is a woman aged 18-29 years in good health and CMV-seronegative. Sequencing input: PBMCs. CDR3 DNA: TGTGCCAGCAGATCTCCCCGGGGGACTGAAGCTTTCTTT. Translating gives CASRSPRGTEAFF.